This T cell receptor beta chain appears in the sequencing data of a study of blood T cell repertoires in COVID-19. CDR3 size: 16 residues. CDR1 and CDR2 (germline): SGHTA, FQGNSA. The V end lost 5 bases, the J end lost 5 bases, and 21 bases lay between the germline ends. Only in-frame clones appear in the TCRdb table, and some are missing; sequencing was by immunoSEQ multiplex PCR. The profile covers tens of thousands of clones, with 75% to 85% appearing a single time and 5.4% taken by the ten largest. This chain joins TRBV7-2 and TRBJ1-1; D perhaps matches TRBD1 (5 bases). The material sequenced was peripheral blood. This receptor was obtained from a woman aged 80 or older with active or convalescent COVID-19. In DNA form, the CDR3 reads TGTGCCAGCAGCCCCAGTCGGGTCAGGGTAGGGACTGAAGCTTTCTTT. Translated: CASSPSRVRVGTEAFF.